This T cell receptor (beta chain) was recovered during a study of blood T cell repertoires in COVID-19 (dated by TCRdb to 2019 to 2021). Some background on the complete study: The collaborator samples originated in the United States, Italy and Spain and spanned the acute and convalescent phases of COVID-19. The material from the prospective study consisted of cDNA or gDNA derived from T cells, B-cell-depleted T cells, or PBMCs. The dataset comprised deeply sampled blood TCRbeta repertoires from subjects exposed to, actively infected with, or recovered from COVID-19. The repertoires were released in a freely available public database intended as a resource for research on the immune response to SARS-CoV-2. The samples were drawn from two sources: the first 160 participants of the ongoing ImmuneRACE study, and fewer than 1,500 subjects contributed by 6 global collaborators. The sample metadata nearly always contained a de-identified subject ID, COVID-19 status, age in years and sex. HLA class I and class II types, where available, came from metadata supplied by the sample provider rather than from assay-based typing. Study-wide findings and limitations: Clinical and demographic metadata were provided uncurated, with the amount varying by source and participant.

Each collaborating institution followed its own protocols to collect whole blood in K2EDTA tubes. For TCRbeta analysis, collaborator samples were shipped as frozen whole blood, as isolated PBMCs, or as DNA extracted from either sample type. The immunoSEQ Assay, a bias-controlled multiplex PCR, was used to amplify TCRbeta CDR3 regions from genomic DNA. In the original analysis: Within the assay, amplification of reference gene primers was used to estimate how many nucleated cells each sample contained. To quantify the absolute abundance of each unique TCRbeta CDR3 rearrangement, sequence reads were collapsed and filtered. For each sample, productive Simpson clonality was calculated as the square root of Simpson's diversity index over productive rearrangements. The source is immuneACCESS, and TCRdb retained only in-frame sequences with V and J called. Part of the clones is not carried over; for the studies checked, unresolved V genes explain less than half of this, and the remainder is unexplained. The V and J calls and clone size were taken over from that table, and D and trimming were inferred from the DNA. For this sample there are under 200,000 clones; about 85% appear just once. Roughly 21% of the sample goes to the ten largest clones.

As concerns this clone: The target of this receptor is not known. No per-base quality is available; no much larger clone lies one base away.

This sequence was found in a man aged 60-69 years with active or convalescent COVID-19. The sequenced material came from peripheral blood.

The CDR3 reads as follows: CAWSVAGNSPLHF. The nucleotide sequence is given as TGTGCCTGGAGTGTCGCAGGGAATTCACCCCTCCACTTT. Rearrangement joined TRBV30 to TRBJ1-6; TRBD1 is possibly the D segment (5 matching bases). V is pared back by 0 bases and J by 7 bases, with 7 bases lying between the germline termini. Inclusive of the bounding cysteine and phenylalanine, the CDR3 is 13 residues long. The read is trimmed to its CDR3 DNA, 39 bases read in frame from base 1. For CDR1 and CDR2, the germline V gene (reference sequence) lists GTSNPN and SVGIG.